The entry that follows covers one TCR beta chain sequence. The V gene's germline CDR1 is SGDLS and CDR2 YYNGEE. V lost 4 bases, J lost 7 bases, and 30 bases stayed unmatched. The CDR3 extends over 22 amino acids. These data come from a study of cytomegalovirus exposure and HLA in healthy donors. 13 Jbeta primers and 60 Vbeta primers were used for the PCR. Sequencing used immunoSEQ multiplex PCR; TCRdb keeps in-frame clones, though not all of them. The sample yields 150,000 or so clones, 80% to 85% seen once. The TCR comes from a boy aged 2-9 years in good health and CMV-seronegative. The gene calls are TRBV9 and TRBJ2-1; TRBD2 matches 9 bases. Sequencing used PBMCs. The CDR3 DNA reads TGTGCCAGCAGCCCGGGCGGGGTCATGCAGGGCTGGGCGGGAGGGCAGGATAATGAGCAGTTCTTC. Residues: CASSPGGVMQGWAGGQDNEQFF.